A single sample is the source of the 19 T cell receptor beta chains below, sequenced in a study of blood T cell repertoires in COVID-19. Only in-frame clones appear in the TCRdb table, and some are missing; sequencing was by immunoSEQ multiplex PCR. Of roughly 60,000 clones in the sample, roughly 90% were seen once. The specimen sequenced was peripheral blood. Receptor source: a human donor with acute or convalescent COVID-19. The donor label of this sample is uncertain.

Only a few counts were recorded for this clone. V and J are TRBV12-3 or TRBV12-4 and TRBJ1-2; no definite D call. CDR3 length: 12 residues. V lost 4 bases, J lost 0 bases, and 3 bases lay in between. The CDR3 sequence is CASSSSNYGYTF. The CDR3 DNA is TGTGCCAGCAGTTCTTCTAACTATGGCTACACCTTC.

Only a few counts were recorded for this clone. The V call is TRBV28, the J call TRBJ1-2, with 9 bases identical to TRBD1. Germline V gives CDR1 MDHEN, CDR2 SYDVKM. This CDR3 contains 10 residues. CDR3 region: CGTGEEGYTF. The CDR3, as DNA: TGTGGGACAGGGGAAGAAGGCTACACCTTC.

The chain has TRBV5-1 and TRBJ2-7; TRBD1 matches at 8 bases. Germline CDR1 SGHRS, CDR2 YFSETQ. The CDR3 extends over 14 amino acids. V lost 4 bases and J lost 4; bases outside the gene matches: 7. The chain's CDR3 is CASSPGDRPYEQYF. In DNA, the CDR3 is TGCGCCAGCAGCCCCGGGGACAGGCCTTACGAGCAGTACTTC.

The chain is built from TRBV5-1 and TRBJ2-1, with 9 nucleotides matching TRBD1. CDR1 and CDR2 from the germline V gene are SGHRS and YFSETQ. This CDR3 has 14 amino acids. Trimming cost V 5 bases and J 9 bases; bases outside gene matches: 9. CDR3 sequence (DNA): TGCGCCAGCAGTAAGGACAGGGGCCGGGGTGAGCAGTTCTTC. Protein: CASSKDRGRGEQFF.

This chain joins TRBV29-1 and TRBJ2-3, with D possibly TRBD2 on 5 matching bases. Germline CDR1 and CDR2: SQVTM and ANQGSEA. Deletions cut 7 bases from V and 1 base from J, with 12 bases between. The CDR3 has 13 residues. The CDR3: CSAEGPRTDTQYF. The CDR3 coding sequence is TGCAGCGCCGAGGGCCCGCGCACAGATACGCAGTATTTT.

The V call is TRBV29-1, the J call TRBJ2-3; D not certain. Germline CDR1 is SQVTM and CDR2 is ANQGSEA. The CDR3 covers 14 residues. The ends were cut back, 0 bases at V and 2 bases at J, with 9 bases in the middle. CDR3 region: CSVEDIESTDTQYF. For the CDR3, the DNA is TGCAGCGTTGAAGATATTGAGTCCACAGATACGCAGTATTTT.

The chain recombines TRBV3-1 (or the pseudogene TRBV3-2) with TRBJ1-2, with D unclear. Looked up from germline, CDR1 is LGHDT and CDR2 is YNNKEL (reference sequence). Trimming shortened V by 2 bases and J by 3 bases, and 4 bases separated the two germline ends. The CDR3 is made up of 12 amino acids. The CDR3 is CASSQTDYGYTF. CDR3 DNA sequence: TGTGCCAGCAGCCAAACAGACTATGGCTACACCTTC.

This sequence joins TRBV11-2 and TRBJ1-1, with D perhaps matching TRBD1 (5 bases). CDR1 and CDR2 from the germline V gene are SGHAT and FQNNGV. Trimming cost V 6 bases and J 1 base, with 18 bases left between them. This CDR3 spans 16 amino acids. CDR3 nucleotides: TGTGCCAGCAGGCCGGGGGTGGTGGCACCGAACACTGAAGCTTTCTTT. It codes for CASRPGVVAPNTEAFF.

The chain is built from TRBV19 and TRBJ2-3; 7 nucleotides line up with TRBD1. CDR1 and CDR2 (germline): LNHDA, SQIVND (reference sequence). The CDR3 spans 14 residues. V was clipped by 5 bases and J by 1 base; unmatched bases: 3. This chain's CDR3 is CASSSGQGTDTQYF. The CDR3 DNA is TGTGCCAGTAGTTCTGGACAGGGCACAGATACGCAGTATTTT.

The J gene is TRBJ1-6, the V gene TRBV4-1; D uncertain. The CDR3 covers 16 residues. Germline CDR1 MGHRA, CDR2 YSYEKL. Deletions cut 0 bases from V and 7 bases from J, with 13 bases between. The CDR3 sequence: CASSQEMEVRNSPLHF. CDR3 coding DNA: TGCGCCAGCAGCCAAGAGATGGAGGTGAGGAATTCACCCCTCCACTTT.

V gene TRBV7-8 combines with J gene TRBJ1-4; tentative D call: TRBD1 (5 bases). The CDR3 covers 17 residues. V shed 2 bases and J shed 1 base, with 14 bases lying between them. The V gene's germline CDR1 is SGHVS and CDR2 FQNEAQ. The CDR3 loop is CASSLRPGMGTNEKLFF. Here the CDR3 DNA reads TGTGCCAGCAGCTTAAGGCCAGGGATGGGAACTAATGAAAAACTGTTTTTT.

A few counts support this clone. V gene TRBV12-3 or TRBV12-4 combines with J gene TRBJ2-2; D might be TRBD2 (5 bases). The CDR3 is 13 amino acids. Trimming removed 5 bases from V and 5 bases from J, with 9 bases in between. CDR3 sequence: CASSPTGTGELFF. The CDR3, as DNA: TGTGCCAGCAGTCCAACGGGGACCGGGGAGCTGTTTTTT.

CDR3 protein: CASSHGTGEETQYF. The CDR3 region has the DNA TGTGCCAGCTCACACGGGACAGGGGAAGAGACCCAGTACTTC. The rearrangement uses TRBV18 and TRBJ2-5, with 10 bases fitting TRBD1. Germline CDR1 KGHSH, CDR2 LQKENI. The J segment lost 3 bases and the V segment lost 4 bases, leaving 2 bases of the junction unmatched. The CDR3 contains 14 residues.

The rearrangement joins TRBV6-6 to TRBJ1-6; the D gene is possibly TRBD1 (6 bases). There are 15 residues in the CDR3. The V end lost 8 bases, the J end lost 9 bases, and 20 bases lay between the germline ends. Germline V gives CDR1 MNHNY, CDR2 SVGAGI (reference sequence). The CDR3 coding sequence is TGTGCCAGCTCCTCCGCGGGGGGGCGCAGTTCACCCCTCCACTTT. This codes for CASSSAGGRSSPLHF.

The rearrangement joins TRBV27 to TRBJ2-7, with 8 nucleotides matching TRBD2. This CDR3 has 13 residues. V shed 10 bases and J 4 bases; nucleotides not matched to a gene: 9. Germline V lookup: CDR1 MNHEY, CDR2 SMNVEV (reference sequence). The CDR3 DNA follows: TGTGCCACTTCGACTAGCGCCACATACGAGCAGTACTTC. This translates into CATSTSATYEQYF.

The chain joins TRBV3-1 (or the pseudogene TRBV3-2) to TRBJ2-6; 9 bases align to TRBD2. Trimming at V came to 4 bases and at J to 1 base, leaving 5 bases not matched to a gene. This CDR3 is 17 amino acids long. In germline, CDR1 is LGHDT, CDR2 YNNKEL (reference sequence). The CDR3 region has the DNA TGTGCCAGCAGCCCGACTAGCGGAACGTCTGGGGCCAACGTCCTGACTTTC. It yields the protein CASSPTSGTSGANVLTF.

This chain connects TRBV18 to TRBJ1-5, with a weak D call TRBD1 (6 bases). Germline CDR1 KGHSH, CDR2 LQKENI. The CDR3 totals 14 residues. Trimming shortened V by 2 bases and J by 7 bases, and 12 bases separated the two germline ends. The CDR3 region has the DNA TGTGCCAGCTCACCAGATACAGGGAAACAGCCCCAGCATTTT. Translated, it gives CASSPDTGKQPQHF.

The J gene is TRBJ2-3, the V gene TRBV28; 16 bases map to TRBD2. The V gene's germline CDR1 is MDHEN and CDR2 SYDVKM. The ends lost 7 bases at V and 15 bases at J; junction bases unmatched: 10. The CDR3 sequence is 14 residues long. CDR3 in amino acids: CASTPGLAGGRRYF. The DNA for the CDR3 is TGTGCCAGCACCCCGGGACTAGCGGGAGGGCGTCGATATTTT.

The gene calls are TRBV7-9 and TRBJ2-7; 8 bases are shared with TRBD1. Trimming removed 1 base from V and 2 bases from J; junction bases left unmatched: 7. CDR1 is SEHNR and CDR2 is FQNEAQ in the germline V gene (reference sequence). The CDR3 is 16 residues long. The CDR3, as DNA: TGTGCCAGCAGCTTAGGGTCGGACAGGGCCGCCTACGAGCAGTACGTC. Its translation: CASSLGSDRAAYEQYV.